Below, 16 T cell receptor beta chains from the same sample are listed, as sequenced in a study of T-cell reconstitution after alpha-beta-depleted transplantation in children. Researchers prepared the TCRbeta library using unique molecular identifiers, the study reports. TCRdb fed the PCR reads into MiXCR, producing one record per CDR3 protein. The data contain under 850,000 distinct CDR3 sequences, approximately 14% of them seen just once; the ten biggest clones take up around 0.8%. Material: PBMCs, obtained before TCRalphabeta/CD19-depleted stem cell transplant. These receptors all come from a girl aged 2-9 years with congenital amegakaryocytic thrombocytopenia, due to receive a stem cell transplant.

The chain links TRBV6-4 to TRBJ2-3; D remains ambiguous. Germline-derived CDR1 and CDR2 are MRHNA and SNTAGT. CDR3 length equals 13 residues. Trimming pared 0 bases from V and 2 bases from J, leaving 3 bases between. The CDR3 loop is CASSDSATDTQYF. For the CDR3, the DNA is TGTGCCAGCAGTGACTCGGCCACAGATACGCAGTATTTT.

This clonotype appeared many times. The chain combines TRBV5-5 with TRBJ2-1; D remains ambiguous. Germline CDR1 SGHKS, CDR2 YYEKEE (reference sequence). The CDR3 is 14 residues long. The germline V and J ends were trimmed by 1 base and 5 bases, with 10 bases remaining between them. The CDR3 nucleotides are TGTGCCAGCAGCTTGAGGTTGACGAACAATGAGCAGTTCTTC. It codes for CASSLRLTNNEQFF.

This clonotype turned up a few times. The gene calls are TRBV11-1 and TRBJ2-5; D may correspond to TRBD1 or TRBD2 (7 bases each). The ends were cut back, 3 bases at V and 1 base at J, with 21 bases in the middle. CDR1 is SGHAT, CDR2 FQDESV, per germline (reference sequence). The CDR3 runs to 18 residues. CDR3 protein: CASSFVGGTEKSQETQYF. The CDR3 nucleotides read TGTGCCAGCAGCTTTGTGGGAGGGACAGAAAAAAGCCAAGAGACCCAGTACTTC.

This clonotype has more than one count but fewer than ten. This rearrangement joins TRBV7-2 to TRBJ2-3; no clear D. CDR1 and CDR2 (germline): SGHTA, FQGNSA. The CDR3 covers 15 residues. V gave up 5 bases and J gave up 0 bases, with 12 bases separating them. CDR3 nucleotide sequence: TGTGCCAGCAGCGTCCCCCCCCCCAGCACAGATACGCAGTATTTT. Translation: CASSVPPPSTDTQYF.

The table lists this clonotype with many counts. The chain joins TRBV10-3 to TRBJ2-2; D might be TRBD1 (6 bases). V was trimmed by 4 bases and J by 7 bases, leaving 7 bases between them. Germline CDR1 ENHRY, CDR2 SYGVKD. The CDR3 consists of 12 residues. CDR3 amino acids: CAISGTDGELFF. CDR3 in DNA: TGTGCCATCAGTGGGACAGACGGGGAGCTGTTTTTT.

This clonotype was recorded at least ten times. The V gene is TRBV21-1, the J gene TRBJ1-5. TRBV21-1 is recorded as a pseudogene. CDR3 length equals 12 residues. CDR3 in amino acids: CASSSCNQPQHF. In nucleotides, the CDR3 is TGTGCCAGCAGCAGCTGTAATCAGCCCCAGCATTTT.

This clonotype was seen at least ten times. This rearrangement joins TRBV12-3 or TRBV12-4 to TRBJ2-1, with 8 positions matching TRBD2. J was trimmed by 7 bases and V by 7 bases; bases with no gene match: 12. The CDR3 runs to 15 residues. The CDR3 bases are TGTGCCAGCACTCACTCCGGGACTAGATATAATGAGCAGTTCTTC. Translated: CASTHSGTRYNEQFF.

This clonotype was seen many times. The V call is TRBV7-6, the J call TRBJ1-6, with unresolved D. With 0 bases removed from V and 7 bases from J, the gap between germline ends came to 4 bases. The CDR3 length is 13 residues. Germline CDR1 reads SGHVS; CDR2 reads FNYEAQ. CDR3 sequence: CASSLAYNSPLHF. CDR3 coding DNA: TGTGCCAGCAGCTTAGCGTACAATTCACCCCTCCACTTT.

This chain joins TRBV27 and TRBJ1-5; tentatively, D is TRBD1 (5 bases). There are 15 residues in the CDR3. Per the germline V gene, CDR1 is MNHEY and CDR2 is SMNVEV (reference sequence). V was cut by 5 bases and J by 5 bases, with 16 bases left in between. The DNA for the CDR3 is TGTGCCAGCAGTCCGGCCTGGCTGGGGGATCAGCCCCAGCATTTT. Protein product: CASSPAWLGDQPQHF.

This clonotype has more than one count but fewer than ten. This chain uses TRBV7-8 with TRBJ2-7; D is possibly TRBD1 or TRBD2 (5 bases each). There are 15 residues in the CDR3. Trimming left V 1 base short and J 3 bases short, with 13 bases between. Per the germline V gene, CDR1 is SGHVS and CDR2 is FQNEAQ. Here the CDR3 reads CASSLVRGTYYEQYF. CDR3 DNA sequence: TGTGCCAGCAGCTTAGTTCGAGGGACCTACTACGAGCAGTACTTC.

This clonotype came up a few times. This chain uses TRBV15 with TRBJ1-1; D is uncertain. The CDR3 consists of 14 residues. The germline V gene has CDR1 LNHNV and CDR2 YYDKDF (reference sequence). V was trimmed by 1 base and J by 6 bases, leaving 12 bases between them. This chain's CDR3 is CATSRGPAFSEAFF. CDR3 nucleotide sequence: TGTGCCACCAGCAGAGGACCGGCGTTTTCTGAAGCTTTCTTT.

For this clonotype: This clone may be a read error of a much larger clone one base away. The CDR3 DNA reads TGTGCCAGCAGCTGGCTAGAATCCATTCAGCACTTC. Translation gives CASSWLESIQHF. V and J are TRBV7-8 and TRBJ2-4; D remains ambiguous. The CDR3 length is 12 residues. From germline, CDR1 is SGHVS and CDR2 FQNEAQ.

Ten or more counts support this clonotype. The CDR3 DNA follows: TGTGCCAGCAGCTTAGAGCCGGCTAGCGGGAAGGATGAGCAGTTCTTC. It encodes CASSLEPASGKDEQFF. V gene TRBV11-2 combines with J gene TRBJ2-1; 9 bases match TRBD2. Trimming cost V 0 bases and J 8 bases; bases outside gene matches: 8. This CDR3 comprises 16 residues. Germline lookup yields CDR1 SGHAT and CDR2 FQNNGV.

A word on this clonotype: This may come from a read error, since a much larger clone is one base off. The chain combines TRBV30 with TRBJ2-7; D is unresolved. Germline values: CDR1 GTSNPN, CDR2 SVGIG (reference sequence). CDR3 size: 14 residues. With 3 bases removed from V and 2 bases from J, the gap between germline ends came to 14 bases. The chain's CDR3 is CAWSTGTWAYEQYF. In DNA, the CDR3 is TGTGCCTGGAGCACCGGTACGTGGGCCTACGAGCAGTACTTC.

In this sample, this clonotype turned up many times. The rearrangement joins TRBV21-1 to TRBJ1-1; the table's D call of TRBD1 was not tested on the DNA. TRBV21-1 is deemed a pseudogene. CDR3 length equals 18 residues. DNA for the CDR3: TGTGCCAGCAGCACAACCGTACTGGACAGGTCGGCGAACACTGAAGCTTTCTTT. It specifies CASSTTVLDRSANTEAFF.

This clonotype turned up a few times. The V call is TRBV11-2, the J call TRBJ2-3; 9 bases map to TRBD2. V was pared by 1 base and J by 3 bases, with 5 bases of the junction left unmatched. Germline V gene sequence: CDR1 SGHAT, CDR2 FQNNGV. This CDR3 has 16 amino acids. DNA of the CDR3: TGTGCCAGCAGCTTAGGAGTTAGCGGGAGAACAGATACGCAGTATTTT. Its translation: CASSLGVSGRTDTQYF.